A selection of T cell receptor beta chains follows, all from one sample in a study of blood T cell repertoires in COVID-19. Clones were read by immunoSEQ multiplex PCR, and TCRdb kept only the in-frame ones, dropping some. The table shows roughly 200,000 clones, with around 85% occurring only once. Input material: peripheral blood. The source is a man aged 60 to 69 with acute or convalescent COVID-19. The CDR3 runs from the conserved cysteine through the conserved F or W. A D gene is named only where the DNA matches it firmly. Not every row has a clone size; where given, it reads once, few, many or a size class.

size	V	J	D	DNA	CDR3
NA	TRBV19	TRBJ2-2	NA	TGTGCCAGTAGTATAAGGCAGGGGGGCGCCGGGGAGCTGTTTTTT	CASSIRQGGAGELFF
NA	TRBV2	TRBJ1-6	NA	TGTGCCAGCAGTGAAGGTCCCCAGAATTCACCCCTCCACTTT	CASSEGPQNSPLHF
NA	TRBV19	TRBJ2-4	TRBD2	TGTGCCAGTAGTATGGTACCGACTAGCGGGGCAGTAGCCAAAAACATTCAGTACTTC	CASSMVPTSGAVAKNIQYF
NA	TRBV28	TRBJ2-7	TRBD1	TGTGCCAGCAGAGCCGGGACAGTAGGCTCCTACGAGCAGTACTTC	CASRAGTVGSYEQYF
NA	TRBV28	TRBJ2-7	TRBD2	TGTGCCAGCGAGTCTACAGGGACTAGTAGCTCCTACGAGCAGTACTTC	CASESTGTSSSYEQYF
NA	TRBV15	TRBJ2-1	TRBD2	TGTGCCACCAGCAAGCCGGCTAGCGGCGACAATGAGCAGTTCTTC	CATSKPASGDNEQFF
NA	TRBV11-2	TRBJ2-1	TRBD2	TGTGCCAGCAGCAATAGCGGGAGGGCCTCGTACAATGAGCAGTTCTTC	CASSNSGRASYNEQFF
NA	TRBV12-3/TRBV12-4	TRBJ2-2	NA	TGTGCCAGCAGTTCGTGGCCCGGGGAGCTGTTTTTT	CASSSWPGELFF
NA	TRBV5-1	TRBJ2-1	TRBD2	TGCGCCAGCAGCGGACTAGCGGGAGAACCCAATGAGCAGTTCTTC	CASSGLAGEPNEQFF
NA	TRBV19	TRBJ2-2	NA	TGTGCCAGTAGATACGCCAGCGTGCACACCGGGGAGCTGTTTTTT	CASRYASVHTGELFF
NA	TRBV28	TRBJ1-1	TRBD1	TGTGCCAGCAGTCCGGTAGACAGGGGATCGTCCAAGGGTGAAGCTTTCTTT	CASSPVDRGSSKGEAFF
NA	TRBV24-1	TRBJ2-1	TRBD1	TGTGCCACCAGTGACTCCGGGACAGGGCGGGAAAATGAGCAGTTCTTC	CATSDSGTGRENEQFF
NA	TRBV2	TRBJ1-6	NA	TGTGCCAGCAGTGAACCCCGACAGGTCGGAGGTTCACCCCTCCACTTT	CASSEPRQVGGSPLHF
NA	TRBV7-9	TRBJ2-1	NA	TGTGCCAGCAGCCCTCAGACAAGTAGGCAGTTCTTC	CASSPQTSRQFF
NA	TRBV5-4	TRBJ2-7	TRBD2	TGTGCCAGCAGCTCCCAGCGGGGATCCTACGAGCAGTACTTC	CASSSQRGSYEQYF
NA	TRBV11-2	TRBJ2-3	NA	TGTGCCAGCAGCTTAGAGATTAGCCGTAGCACAGATACGCAGTATTTT	CASSLEISRSTDTQYF
NA	TRBV5-4	TRBJ2-7	TRBD1	TGTGCCAGCAGCTCCCGACAGGGACCCTACGAGCAGTACTTC	CASSSRQGPYEQYF
NA	TRBV6-5	TRBJ1-2	NA	TGTGCCAGCAGTTACAGAGGGATCGATGGCTATGGCTACACCTTC	CASSYRGIDGYGYTF
few	TRBV12-5	TRBJ1-2	TRBD1	TGTGCTAGTGGTCGGGGTTCCAATATACAGGGGCAATCAAACTATGGCTACACCTTC	CASGRGSNIQGQSNYGYTF
NA	TRBV7-2	TRBJ2-7	NA	TGTGCCAGCACATATAGGGGGAATAGCGAGCAGTACTTC	CASTYRGNSEQYF
NA	TRBV28	TRBJ2-1	NA	TGTGCCAGCAGTCCCGGACAGAACCTGAACAATGAGCAGTTCTTC	CASSPGQNLNNEQFF
NA	TRBV7-2	TRBJ2-7	TRBD2	TGTGCCAGCAGCTTACCGAGACTAGCGGGCGAGCAGTACTTC	CASSLPRLAGEQYF
NA	TRBV18	TRBJ1-2	NA	TGTGCCAGCTCTGGACAGTACTATGGCTACACCTTC	CASSGQYYGYTF
NA	TRBV11-3	TRBJ1-6	TRBD1	TGTGCCAGCAGCTCCGGACAGGCCCTACTATTTTTTTCACCCCTCCACTTT	CASSSGQALLFFSPLHF
NA	TRBV7-8	TRBJ2-7	TRBD1	TGTGCCAGCAGCCGCCCGGGGGACAGGGGAATTTACGAGCAGTACTTC	CASSRPGDRGIYEQYF
NA	TRBV18	TRBJ1-3	NA	TGTGCCAGCTCAGGACAGTCCTCTGGAAACACCATATATTTT	CASSGQSSGNTIYF
NA	TRBV19	TRBJ2-6	TRBD1	TGTGCCAGTAGATCGAAGGGACAGGGGGCGACAACTGGGGCCAACGTCCTGACTTTC	CASRSKGQGATTGANVLTF
NA	TRBV6-1	TRBJ1-5	TRBD1	TGTGCCAGCAGTGAACAGGACAGGGATAATCAGCCCCAGCATTTT	CASSEQDRDNQPQHF
NA	TRBV7-2	TRBJ2-3	NA	TGTGCCAGCAGCTCAGGCGCGAGCTCAGATACGCAGTATTTT	CASSSGASSDTQYF
NA	TRBV5-1	TRBJ1-6	NA	TGCGCCAGCAGCTTGGAGTCGGTTTCACCCCTCCACTTT	CASSLESVSPLHF
once	TRBV7-2	TRBJ2-1	TRBD2	TGTGCCAGCAGCTTAGGACTGGCGGGAGGATATGAGCAGTTCTTC	CASSLGLAGGYEQFF
NA	TRBV19	TRBJ2-7	TRBD1	TGTGCCAGTAGTACCTCGGCAGGGGGCTACGAGCAGTACTTC	CASSTSAGGYEQYF
NA	TRBV6-5	TRBJ2-7	NA	TGTGCCAGCACTAGCAGGTTATACTCCTACGAGCAGTACTTC	CASTSRLYSYEQYF
NA	TRBV28	TRBJ1-5	TRBD1	TGTGCCAGCAGTCCCCCGGACAGGGTTTATCAGCCCCAGCATTTT	CASSPPDRVYQPQHF